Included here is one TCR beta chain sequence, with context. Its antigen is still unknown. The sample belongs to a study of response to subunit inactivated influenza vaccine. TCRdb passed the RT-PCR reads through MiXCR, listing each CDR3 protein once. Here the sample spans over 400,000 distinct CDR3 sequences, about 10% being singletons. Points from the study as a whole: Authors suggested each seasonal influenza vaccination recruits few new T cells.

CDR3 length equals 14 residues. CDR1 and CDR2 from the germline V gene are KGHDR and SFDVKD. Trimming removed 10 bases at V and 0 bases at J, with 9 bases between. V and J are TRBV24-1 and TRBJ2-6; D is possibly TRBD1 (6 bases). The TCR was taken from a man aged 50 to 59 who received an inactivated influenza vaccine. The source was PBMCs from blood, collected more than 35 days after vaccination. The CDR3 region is CATQGISGANVLTF. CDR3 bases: TGTGCCACACAGGGTATCTCTGGGGCCAACGTCCTGACTTTC.